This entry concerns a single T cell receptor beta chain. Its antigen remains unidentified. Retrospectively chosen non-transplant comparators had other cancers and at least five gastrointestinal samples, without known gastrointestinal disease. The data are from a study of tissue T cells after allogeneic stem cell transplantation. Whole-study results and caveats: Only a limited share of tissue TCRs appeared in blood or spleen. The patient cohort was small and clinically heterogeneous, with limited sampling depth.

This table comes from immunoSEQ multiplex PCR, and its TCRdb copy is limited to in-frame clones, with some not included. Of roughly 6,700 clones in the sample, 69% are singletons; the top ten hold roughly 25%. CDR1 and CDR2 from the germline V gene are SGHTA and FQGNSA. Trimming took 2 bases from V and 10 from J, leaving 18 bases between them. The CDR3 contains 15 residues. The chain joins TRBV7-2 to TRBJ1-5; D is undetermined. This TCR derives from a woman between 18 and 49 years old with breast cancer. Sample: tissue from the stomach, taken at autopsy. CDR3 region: CASSLYPLGDSPQHF. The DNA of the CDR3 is TGTGCCAGCAGCTTATACCCGCTGGGCGACTCTCCCCAGCATTTT.